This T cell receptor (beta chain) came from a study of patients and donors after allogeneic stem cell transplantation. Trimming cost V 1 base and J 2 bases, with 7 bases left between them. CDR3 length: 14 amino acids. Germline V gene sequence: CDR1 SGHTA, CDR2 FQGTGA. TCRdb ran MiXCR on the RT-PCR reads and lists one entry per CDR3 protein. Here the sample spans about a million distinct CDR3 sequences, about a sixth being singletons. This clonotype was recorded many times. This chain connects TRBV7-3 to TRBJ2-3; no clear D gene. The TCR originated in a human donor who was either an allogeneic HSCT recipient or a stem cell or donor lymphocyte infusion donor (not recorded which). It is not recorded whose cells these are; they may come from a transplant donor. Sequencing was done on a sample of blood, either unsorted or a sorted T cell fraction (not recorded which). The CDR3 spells CASSLMAITDTQYF. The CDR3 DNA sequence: TGTGCCAGCAGCTTAATGGCGATCACAGATACGCAGTATTTT.